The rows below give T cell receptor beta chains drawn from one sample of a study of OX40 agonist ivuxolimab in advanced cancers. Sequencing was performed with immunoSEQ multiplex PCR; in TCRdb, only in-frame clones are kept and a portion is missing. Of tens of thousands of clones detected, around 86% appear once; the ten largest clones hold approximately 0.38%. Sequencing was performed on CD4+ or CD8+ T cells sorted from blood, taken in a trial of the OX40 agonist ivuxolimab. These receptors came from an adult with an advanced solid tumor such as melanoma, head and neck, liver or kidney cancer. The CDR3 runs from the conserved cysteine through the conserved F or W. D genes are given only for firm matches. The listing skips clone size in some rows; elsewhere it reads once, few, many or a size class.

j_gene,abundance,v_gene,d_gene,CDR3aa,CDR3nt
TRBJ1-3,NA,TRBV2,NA,CASSLTSLSSGNTIYF,TGTGCCAGCAGTCTGACTTCCTTGAGCTCTGGAAACACCATATATTTT
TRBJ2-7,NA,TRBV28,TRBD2,CASSWRGAFSYEQYF,TGTGCCAGCAGTTGGCGGGGGGCTTTTTCCTACGAGCAGTACTTC
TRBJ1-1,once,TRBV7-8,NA,CASSLIPGNTEAFF,TGTGCCAGCAGCTTAATCCCCGGTAACACTGAAGCTTTCTTT
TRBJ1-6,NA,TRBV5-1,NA,CASSLWAGRSSPLHF,TGCGCCAGCAGCTTGTGGGCAGGGCGTAGCTCACCCCTCCACTTT
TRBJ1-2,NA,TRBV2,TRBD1,CASMGQGFFDYTF,TGTGCCAGCATGGGACAGGGCTTCTTTGACTACACCTTC
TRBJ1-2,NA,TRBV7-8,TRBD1,CASSLEQGARVF,TGTGCCAGCAGCTTAGAACAGGGGGCGCGAGTCTTC
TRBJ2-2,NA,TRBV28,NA,CASSPPGSRLFF,TGTGCCAGCAGTCCCCCAGGCAGCAGGCTGTTTTTT
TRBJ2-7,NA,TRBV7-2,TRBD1,CASSSTGTAYEQYF,TGTGCCAGCAGCTCTACCGGGACAGCCTACGAGCAGTACTTC
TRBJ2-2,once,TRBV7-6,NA,CASSAALALNTGELFF,TGTGCCAGCAGCGCCGCTCTAGCGCTGAACACCGGGGAGCTGTTTTTT
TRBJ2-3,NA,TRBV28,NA,CASGEGQPRGADTQYF,TGTGCCAGCGGAGAAGGGCAGCCACGAGGGGCAGATACGCAGTATTTT
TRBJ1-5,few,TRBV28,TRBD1,CASSGDRGGQPQHF,TGTGCCAGCAGTGGGGACAGGGGGGGACAGCCCCAGCATTTT
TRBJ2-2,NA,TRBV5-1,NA,CASSLRASTGELFF,TGCGCCAGCAGCTTACGGGCCTCAACCGGGGAGCTGTTTTTT
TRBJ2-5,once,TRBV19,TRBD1,CASSDRGGETQYF,TGTGCCAGTAGCGACAGGGGTGGAGAGACCCAGTACTTC
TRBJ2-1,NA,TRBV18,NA,CASSPRRDGNEQFF,TGTGCCAGCTCACCAAGAAGGGACGGGAATGAGCAGTTCTTC
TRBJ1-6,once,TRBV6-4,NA,CASRVDSNSPLHF,TGTGCCAGCAGAGTGGACAGTAATTCACCCCTCCACTTT
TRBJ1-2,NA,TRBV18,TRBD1,CASSRDSNYGYTF,TGTGCCAGCTCCCGGGACAGCAACTATGGCTACACCTTC
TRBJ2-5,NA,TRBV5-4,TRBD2,CASRRDYSQETQYF,TGTGCCAGCAGACGGGACTACTCGCAAGAGACCCAGTACTTC
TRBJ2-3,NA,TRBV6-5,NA,CASSYGRRLTDTQYF,TGTGCCAGCAGTTACGGCCGAAGGTTGACAGATACGCAGTATTTT
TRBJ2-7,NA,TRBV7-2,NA,CASSLSSVYEQYF,TGTGCCAGCAGCTTATCGTCCGTCTACGAGCAGTACTTC
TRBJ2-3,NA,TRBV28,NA,CASSDRYTQYF,TGTGCCAGCAGTGATAGGTATACGCAGTATTTT
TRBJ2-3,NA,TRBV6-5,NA,CASGRTLMGTDTQYF,TGTGCCAGCGGACGAACACTGATGGGCACAGATACGCAGTATTTT
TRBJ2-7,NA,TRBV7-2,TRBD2,CASSTLARSSYEQYF,TGTGCCAGCAGCACACTAGCGCGGAGCTCCTACGAGCAGTACTTC
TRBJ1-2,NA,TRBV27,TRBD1,CASRKQGQENYGYTF,TGTGCCAGCAGAAAACAAGGACAGGAGAACTATGGCTACACCTTC
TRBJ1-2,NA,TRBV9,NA,CASSVDGMGWGYTF,TGTGCCAGCAGCGTAGATGGGATGGGATGGGGCTACACCTTC
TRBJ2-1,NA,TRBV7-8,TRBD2,CASSTGLAGGVGEQFF,TGTGCCAGCAGCACAGGACTAGCGGGGGGGGTTGGTGAGCAGTTCTTC
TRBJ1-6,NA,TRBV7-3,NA,CASSLTSLNSPLHF,TGTGCCAGCAGCTTAACCTCCCTTAATTCACCCCTCCACTTT
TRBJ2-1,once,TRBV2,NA,CASSEVRQVPYNEQFF,TGTGCCAGCAGTGAAGTACGACAGGTTCCCTACAATGAGCAGTTCTTC
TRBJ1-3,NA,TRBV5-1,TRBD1,CASSSGTASGNTIYF,TGCGCCAGCAGCTCCGGGACAGCCTCTGGAAACACCATATATTTT
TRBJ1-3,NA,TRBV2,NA,CASSEARTWTGNTIYF,TGTGCCAGCAGTGAAGCGCGGACGTGGACTGGAAACACCATATATTTT
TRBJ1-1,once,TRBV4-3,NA,CASSQEPGDTEAFF,TGCGCCAGCAGCCAAGAACCCGGGGACACTGAAGCTTTCTTT
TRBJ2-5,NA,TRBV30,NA,CAWSVQGRRETQYF,TGTGCCTGGAGTGTACAGGGAAGGCGGGAGACCCAGTACTTC
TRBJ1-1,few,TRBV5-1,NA,CASSLYGGNTEAFF,TGCGCCAGCAGCTTGTATGGGGGGAACACTGAAGCTTTCTTT
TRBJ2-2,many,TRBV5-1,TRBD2,CASSFSSGAGELFF,TGCGCCAGCAGCTTCTCTAGCGGAGCCGGGGAGCTGTTTTTT
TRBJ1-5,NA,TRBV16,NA,CASSPTVNSNQPQHF,TGTGCCAGCAGCCCGACGGTGAATAGCAATCAGCCCCAGCATTTT
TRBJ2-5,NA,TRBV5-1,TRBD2,CASSSGAGLGRETQYF,TGCGCCAGCAGCTCCGGGGCCGGACTAGGCAGGGAGACCCAGTACTTC
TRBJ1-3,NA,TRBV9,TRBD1,CASSGPGTAANTIYF,TGTGCCAGCAGCGGGCCCGGGACAGCAGCAAACACCATATATTTT
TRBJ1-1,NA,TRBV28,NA,CASIPSLNTEAFF,TGTGCCAGCATTCCCAGTTTGAACACTGAAGCTTTCTTT
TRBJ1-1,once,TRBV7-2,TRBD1,CASSFQGANTEAFF,TGTGCCAGCAGCTTCCAGGGGGCAAACACTGAAGCTTTCTTT
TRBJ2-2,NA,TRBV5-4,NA,CASSYNTGLHTGELFF,TGTGCCAGCAGCTATAACACGGGACTCCACACCGGGGAGCTGTTTTTT
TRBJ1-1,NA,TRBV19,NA,CASSGNRQWIEPEAFF,TGTGCCAGTAGTGGGAACCGACAGTGGATTGAACCTGAAGCTTTCTTT
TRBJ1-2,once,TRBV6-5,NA,CASSPRERYGYTF,TGTGCCAGCAGTCCGAGAGAGCGGTATGGCTACACCTTC
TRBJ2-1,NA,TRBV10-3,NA,CAIRAQGQLKAGEQFF,TGTGCCATCAGAGCCCAGGGCCAGCTTAAAGCCGGTGAGCAGTTCTTC
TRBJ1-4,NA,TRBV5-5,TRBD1,CASTNDRDGEKLFF,TGTGCCAGCACCAATGACAGGGATGGTGAAAAACTGTTTTTT
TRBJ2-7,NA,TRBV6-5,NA,CASRIGLSYEQYF,TGTGCCAGCAGGATCGGCCTCTCCTACGAGCAGTACTTC
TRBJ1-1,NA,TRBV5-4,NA,CASSGLNMNTEAFF,TGTGCCAGCAGCGGACTGAACATGAACACTGAAGCTTTCTTT
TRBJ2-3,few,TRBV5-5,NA,CASSSTWADTQYF,TGTGCCAGCAGCTCTACGTGGGCAGATACGCAGTATTTT
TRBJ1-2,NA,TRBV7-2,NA,CASSLDSAGRRYTF,TGTGCCAGCAGCTTAGATTCGGCAGGGAGGCGCTACACCTTC
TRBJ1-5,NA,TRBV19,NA,CASSMLGDQPQHF,TGTGCCAGTAGTATGCTCGGCGATCAGCCCCAGCATTTT
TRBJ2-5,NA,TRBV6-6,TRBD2,CASRATSGQETQYF,TGTGCCAGCAGAGCGACTAGCGGGCAAGAGACCCAGTACTTC
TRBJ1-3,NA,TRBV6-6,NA,CASSYSGTGNTIYF,TGTGCCAGCAGTTACTCGGGGACAGGAAACACCATATATTTT
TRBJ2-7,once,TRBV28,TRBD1,CASSLPRQGASEQYF,TGTGCCAGCTCCCTCCCCCGACAGGGGGCCTCGGAGCAGTACTTC
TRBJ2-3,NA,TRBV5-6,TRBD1,CASSLAGQGIGTQYF,TGTGCCAGCAGCTTGGCTGGACAGGGCATAGGTACGCAGTATTTT
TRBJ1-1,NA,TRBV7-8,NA,CASSAPGLGTEAFF,TGTGCCAGCAGCGCCCCAGGGTTGGGGACTGAAGCTTTCTTT
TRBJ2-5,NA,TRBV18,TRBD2,CASSDDGGARETQYF,TGTGCCAGCTCGGACGACGGGGGGGCCCGGGAGACCCAGTACTTC
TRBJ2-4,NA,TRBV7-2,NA,CASSLTGTTAKNIQYF,TGTGCCAGCAGCTTGACCGGGACAACAGCCAAAAACATTCAGTACTTC
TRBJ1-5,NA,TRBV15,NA,CATQGDRNQPQHF,TGTGCCACACAGGGAGATCGCAATCAGCCCCAGCATTTT
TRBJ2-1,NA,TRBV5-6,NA,CASSLNWGPRWVNEQFF,TGTGCCAGCAGCTTGAATTGGGGCCCCCGCTGGGTCAATGAGCAGTTCTTC
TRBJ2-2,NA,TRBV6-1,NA,CASKGSRSYGELFF,TGTGCCAGCAAAGGGTCCCGGTCGTACGGGGAGCTGTTTTTT